What follows are 30 T cell receptor beta chains derived from one specimen sequenced in a study of OX40 agonist ivuxolimab in advanced cancers. The library was prepared using the immunoSEQ multiplex PCR assay. Sourced from immuneACCESS, this table was stored by TCRdb with only in-frame sequences that have V and J called. A share of the clones is absent; for the studies checked, an unresolved V gene accounts for under half, and the remainder has no known explanation. The sample table contains 60,000 or so clones; only one count was recorded for nearly 90% of them. Roughly 5% of the sample belongs to the ten largest clones. Sequencing used CD4+ or CD8+ T cells sorted from blood, obtained in a trial of the OX40 agonist ivuxolimab. Receptor source: an adult with an advanced solid tumor such as melanoma, head and neck, liver or kidney cancer.

The chain has TRBV7-9 and TRBJ2-5, with 14 bases lining up with TRBD2. Germline values: CDR1 SEHNR, CDR2 FQNEAQ (reference sequence). This CDR3 is 17 amino acids long. Losses at the gene ends were 0 bases for V and 5 bases for J; bases not matched to a gene: 5. The CDR3 here is CASSLAGTSGSRETQYF. CDR3 bases: TGTGCCAGCAGCTTAGCCGGGACTAGCGGGAGCCGGGAGACCCAGTACTTC. The full variable domain, completed using reference TRBV7-9 and TRBJ2-5, is DTGVSQNPRHKITKRGQNVTFRCDPISEHNRLYWYRQTLGQGPEFLTYFQNEAQLEKSRLLSDRFSAERPKGSFSTLEIQRTEQGDSAMYLCASSLAGTSGSRETQYFGPGTRLLVL.

In this sample, this clone turned up once. V gene TRBV11-2 combines with J gene TRBJ1-1; D not certain. This CDR3 contains 14 residues. The germline V gene encodes CDR1 SGHAT and CDR2 FQNNGV. Trimming stripped 1 base from V and 0 bases from J, with 6 bases between. The CDR3 reads CASSLGRVNTEAFF. The CDR3 DNA reads TGTGCCAGCAGCTTAGGACGGGTGAACACTGAAGCTTTCTTT.

V usage is TRBV7-2 and J usage is TRBJ1-3; D is perhaps TRBD1 (5 bases). The CDR3 has 16 residues. In germline, CDR1 is SGHTA, CDR2 FQGNSA. V lost 1 base, J lost 0 bases, and 10 bases lay in between. CDR3 residues: CASSLESGSSGNTIYF. Here the CDR3 DNA reads TGTGCCAGCAGCTTAGAATCAGGGAGCTCTGGAAACACCATATATTTT.

This clone was detected only once. J is TRBJ2-2 and V is TRBV2, with TRBD1 matching over 9 bases. Germline-derived CDR1 and CDR2 are SNHLY and FYNNEI. V lost 6 bases, J lost 1 base, and 3 bases stayed unmatched. The CDR3 extends over 15 amino acids. The chain's CDR3 is CASSGQGLNTGELFF. CDR3 DNA: TGTGCCAGCAGCGGACAGGGGCTGAACACCGGGGAGCTGTTTTTT.

V usage is TRBV11-2 and J usage is TRBJ2-1, with D possibly being TRBD2 (6 bases). The V end was cut by 5 bases, the J end by 7 bases, with 18 bases between. This CDR3 region has 15 residues. CDR1 and CDR2 from the germline V gene are SGHAT and FQNNGV. For the CDR3, the DNA is TGTGCCAGCAGCACAACCCGGGGGTCACAGAATGAGCAGTTCTTC. It specifies CASSTTRGSQNEQFF.

This chain uses TRBV2 with TRBJ1-1; D perhaps matches TRBD1 (5 bases). From germline, CDR1 is SNHLY and CDR2 FYNNEI. The V end lost 6 bases, the J end lost 8 bases, and 13 bases lay between the germline ends. The CDR3 has 12 amino acids. The DNA of the CDR3 is TGTGCCAGCAGCTACAGGACCGAGGAAGCTTTCTTT. Amino acids: CASSYRTEEAFF.

The chain is built from TRBV19 and TRBJ2-5; no reliable D call. Trimming took 3 bases from V and 2 from J, leaving 4 bases between them. Germline CDR1 reads LNHDA; CDR2 reads SQIVND (reference sequence). The CDR3 loop spans 12 amino acids. The CDR3 reads CASSINQETQYF. The CDR3 bases are TGTGCCAGTAGTATTAATCAAGAGACCCAGTACTTC.

This clone came up a few times. This rearrangement joins TRBV7-9 to TRBJ1-6, with a possible D match to TRBD1 (5 bases). The CDR3 is made up of 15 amino acids. V was pared by 5 bases and J by 6 bases, with 14 bases between. CDR1 SEHNR and CDR2 FQNEAQ come from the germline V gene (reference sequence). CDR3 residues: CASSLLGEANSPLHF. CDR3 nucleotide sequence: TGTGCCAGCAGCCTCCTGGGGGAAGCTAATTCACCCCTCCACTTT.

About this clone: One end of the junction varies from germline; a read error may be responsible. The V call is TRBV19, the J call TRBJ1-5; no clear D gene. The length of the CDR3 is 14 residues. Germline V CDR1 and CDR2: LNHDA, SQIVND (reference sequence). The CDR3 spells CASRIEISNQPQHF. The CDR3 DNA is TGTGCCAGTAGAATAGAGATTAGCAATCAGCCCCAGCATTTT.

The gene calls are TRBV19 and TRBJ2-1, with D possibly called TRBD1 or TRBD2 (5 bases each). The V gene lost 4 bases and the J gene lost 5 bases, with 21 bases spanning the gap. The germline V gene encodes CDR1 LNHDA and CDR2 SQIVND (reference sequence). CDR3 length: 17 residues. The chain's CDR3 is CASSTTRGRRSDNEQFF. For the CDR3, the DNA is TGTGCCAGTAGTACCACACGGGGACGGAGAAGCGACAATGAGCAGTTCTTC.

The chain couples TRBV27 to TRBJ2-7; D might be TRBD2 (6 bases). Germline V gives CDR1 MNHEY, CDR2 SMNVEV (reference sequence). The germline V and J ends were trimmed by 7 bases and 0 bases, with 16 bases remaining between them. This CDR3 is built from 15 residues. The chain's CDR3 is CASTLLSAGSYEQYF. Here the CDR3 DNA reads TGTGCCAGCACCCTGCTCTCAGCGGGCTCCTACGAGCAGTACTTC.

The chain combines TRBV9 with TRBJ1-1; 7 bases line up with TRBD1. The ends lost 3 bases at V and 5 bases at J; junction bases unmatched: 10. CDR3 length equals 15 residues. Germline assignment: CDR1 SGDLS and CDR2 YYNGEE. For the CDR3, the DNA is TGTGCCAGCAGCGCGACAGGGCAGGTTCGGACTGAAGCTTTCTTT. It specifies CASSATGQVRTEAFF.

The gene calls are TRBV5-1 and TRBJ2-7, with TRBD1 as a possible D gene (6 bases). CDR3 size: 15 residues. V shed 0 bases and J shed 2 bases, with 12 bases lying between them. Germline V gene lookup returns CDR1 SGHRS and CDR2 YFSETQ. The CDR3: CASSLGLRDTYEQYF. The DNA for the CDR3 is TGCGCCAGCAGCTTGGGTCTCAGGGACACCTACGAGCAGTACTTC.

The chain employs TRBV7-6 and TRBJ1-5, with D maybe TRBD1 (6 bases). CDR1 is SGHVS and CDR2 is FNYEAQ in the germline V gene. The CDR3 is made up of 15 amino acids. The V gene lost 6 bases and the J gene lost 2 bases, with 14 bases spanning the gap. CDR3 loop: CASSPEGDRNQPQHF. The CDR3 DNA reads as TGTGCCAGCAGTCCAGAGGGGGATCGCAATCAGCCCCAGCATTTT. The whole variable domain, remainder taken from reference TRBV7-6 and TRBJ1-5, is GAGVSQSPRYKVTKRGQDVALRCDPISGHVSLYWYRQALGQGPEFLTYFNYEAQQDKSGLPNDRFSAERPEGSISTLTIQRTEQRDSAMYRCASSPEGDRNQPQHFGDGTRLSIL.

The chain is built from TRBV28 and TRBJ1-2; D ambiguous. V was pared by 6 bases and J by 3 bases, with 11 bases between. Germline values: CDR1 MDHEN, CDR2 SYDVKM. This CDR3 is built from 13 residues. This chain's CDR3 is CASSVAGDYGYTF. CDR3 nucleotide sequence: TGTGCCAGCAGCGTCGCGGGCGACTATGGCTACACCTTC.

This clone has only one observation. CDR3 amino acids: CASSPVTSGENTGELFF. The CDR3 nucleotides read TGTGCCAGCTCACCGGTTACTAGCGGGGAAAACACCGGGGAGCTGTTTTTT. The chain carries TRBV18 and TRBJ2-2, with 10 positions matching TRBD2. CDR1 is KGHSH, CDR2 LQKENI, per germline. V shed 3 bases, J shed 2 bases, and the junction held 6 bases outside the gene matches. This CDR3 is built from 17 residues. The variable domain in full, completed from reference TRBV18 and TRBJ2-2, reads NAGVMQNPRHLVRRRGQEARLRCSPMKGHSHVYWYRQLPEEGLKFMVYLQKENIIDESGMPKERFSAEFPKEGPSILRIQQVVRGDSAAYFCASSPVTSGENTGELFFGEGSRLTVL.

The genes are TRBV9 and TRBJ2-3; TRBD1 agrees at 7 bases. The germline V gene encodes CDR1 SGDLS and CDR2 YYNGEE. Trimming took 4 bases from V and 4 from J; bases not matched to a gene: 12. The CDR3 contains 16 residues. CDR3 sequence reads: CASSPPRGLVADTQYF. The CDR3 DNA reads as TGTGCCAGCAGCCCCCCAAGGGGGCTGGTAGCAGATACGCAGTATTTT.

The chain couples TRBV4-1 to TRBJ1-2; the match to TRBD1 covers 9 bases. With 3 bases clipped from V and 4 bases from J, the junction kept 12 bases outside the gene matches. Germline V gives CDR1 MGHRA, CDR2 YSYEKL. The CDR3 has 17 residues. The CDR3 spells CASSQLTGTGPPYGYTF. CDR3 nucleotides: TGCGCCAGCAGCCAGTTGACCGGGACAGGGCCCCCCTATGGCTACACCTTC.

This clone was observed once. The V and J genes are TRBV28 and TRBJ2-2; TRBD1 matches at 8 bases. The CDR3 runs 16 residues. V lost 7 bases to trimming and J lost 7 bases; unmatched junction nucleotides: 14. Germline assignment: CDR1 MDHEN and CDR2 SYDVKM. CDR3 bases: TGTGCCAGCATCTCAGACGGTCAGGGGGCTATCGGGGAGCTGTTTTTT. Protein sequence: CASISDGQGAIGELFF.

The genes are TRBV19 and TRBJ1-4; D is possibly TRBD1 (5 bases). The CDR3 loop spans 13 amino acids. With 8 bases removed from V and 10 bases from J, the gap between germline ends came to 17 bases. Germline V CDR1 and CDR2: LNHDA, SQIVND (reference sequence). In nucleotides, the CDR3 is TGTGCCAGTTTGGACCAAGGGAGGGGAAAACTGTTTTTT. Protein: CASLDQGRGKLFF.

The table lists this clone with a count of one. This chain uses TRBV19 with TRBJ2-7; 7 bases agree with TRBD1. Germline CDR1 LNHDA, CDR2 SQIVND (reference sequence). The CDR3 runs 14 residues. V lost 1 base and J lost 3; bases outside the gene matches: 3. The CDR3 loop reads CASSIVQGNYEQYF. The CDR3 bases are TGTGCCAGTAGTATAGTACAGGGGAACTACGAGCAGTACTTC.

CDR3 sequence (DNA): TGTGCCAGCAGCCCCCCTGACGGGGGTGGTAATGAAAAACTGTTTTTT. Encoded protein: CASSPPDGGGNEKLFF. V is TRBV7-2 and J is TRBJ1-4; D is possibly TRBD1 (5 bases). Germline V gene lookup returns CDR1 SGHTA and CDR2 FQGNSA. The V end was cut by 5 bases, the J end by 4 bases, with 17 bases between. CDR3 length: 16 amino acids.

J is TRBJ2-7 and V is TRBV30, with D perhaps being TRBD1 or TRBD2 (5 bases each). The CDR3 has 14 residues. CDR1 is GTSNPN, CDR2 SVGIG, per germline (reference sequence). V gave up 5 bases and J gave up 0 bases, with 14 bases separating them. The CDR3 here is CAWGNGANSYEQYF. DNA for the CDR3: TGTGCCTGGGGAAACGGGGCGAACTCCTACGAGCAGTACTTC.

The chain is built from TRBV5-1 and TRBJ2-2; D is ambiguous. Trimming left V 2 bases short and J 4 bases short, with 12 bases between. This CDR3 spans 15 amino acids. Germline V lookup: CDR1 SGHRS, CDR2 YFSETQ. CDR3 loop: CASSFRRQPTGELFF. CDR3 in DNA: TGCGCCAGCAGCTTCCGACGTCAGCCCACCGGGGAGCTGTTTTTT.

The rearrangement uses TRBV28 and TRBJ1-2; 7 bases line up with TRBD1. The V gene end was trimmed by 4 bases and the J gene end by 13 bases; junction bases not matched to a gene: 15. Germline assignment: CDR1 MDHEN and CDR2 SYDVKM. The CDR3 is 14 amino acids. The CDR3 DNA sequence: TGTGCCAGCAGTTCGAGGGGGCGAAATCGGGTCTCCACCTTC. Amino acids: CASSSRGRNRVSTF.

This CDR3 reads CASKLTGNTEAFF. The DNA of the CDR3 is TGTGCCAGTAAGCTGACAGGGAACACTGAAGCTTTCTTT. J is TRBJ1-1 and V is TRBV19; tentative D call: TRBD1 (6 bases). Trimming cost V 7 bases and J 1 base, with 10 bases left between them. CDR1 is LNHDA and CDR2 is SQIVND in the germline V gene (reference sequence). This CDR3 has 13 residues.

This clone was detected a few times. The genes are TRBV6-5 and TRBJ1-6; unclear D gene. This CDR3 spans 12 amino acids. Germline CDR1 is MNHEY and CDR2 is SVGAGI. V dropped 6 bases and J dropped 8 bases, with 8 bases sitting between them. This CDR3 reads CASRIEYSPLHF. In DNA form, the CDR3 reads TGTGCCAGCAGGATCGAATATTCACCCCTCCACTTT.

V gene TRBV15 combines with J gene TRBJ2-3; no clear D. Germline V gives CDR1 LNHNV, CDR2 YYDKDF (reference sequence). The V end lost 4 bases, the J end lost 9 bases, and 11 bases lay between the germline ends. This CDR3 is built from 12 residues. CDR3: CATSTLGGTQYF. The CDR3 DNA reads as TGTGCCACCAGCACCCTCGGTGGGACGCAGTATTTT.

This chain joins TRBV5-1 and TRBJ2-4, with TRBD1 matching 9 bases. Losses at the gene ends were 3 bases for V and 1 base for J; bases not matched to a gene: 8. The CDR3 runs 17 residues. Germline-derived CDR1 and CDR2 are SGHRS and YFSETQ. The CDR3 spells CASSSDGTGKAKNIQYF. CDR3 nucleotide sequence: TGCGCCAGCAGCTCTGATGGGACAGGGAAGGCCAAAAACATTCAGTACTTC.

In its sample, this clone was seen a few times. The V and J genes are TRBV14 and TRBJ1-1; TRBD1 matches at 8 bases. CDR1 and CDR2 from the germline V gene are SGHDN and FVKESK. The CDR3 covers 13 residues. V shed 5 bases and J 7 bases; nucleotides not matched to a gene: 6. Written as DNA, the CDR3 is TGTGCCAGCAGCACGGGACAGGTGGGTGAAGCTTTCTTT. Its protein product is CASSTGQVGEAFF.